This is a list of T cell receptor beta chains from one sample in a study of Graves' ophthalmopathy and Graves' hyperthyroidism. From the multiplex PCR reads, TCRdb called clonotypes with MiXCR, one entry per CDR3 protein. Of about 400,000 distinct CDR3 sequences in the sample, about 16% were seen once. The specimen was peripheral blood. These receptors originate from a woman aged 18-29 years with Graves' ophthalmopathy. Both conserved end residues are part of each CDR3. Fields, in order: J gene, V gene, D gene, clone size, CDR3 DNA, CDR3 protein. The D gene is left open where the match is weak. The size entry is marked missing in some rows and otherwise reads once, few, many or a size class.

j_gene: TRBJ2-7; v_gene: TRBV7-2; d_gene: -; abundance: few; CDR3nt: TGTGCCAGCAGCTTAGCACCCAACTCCTACGAGCAGTACTTC; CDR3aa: CASSLAPNSYEQYF
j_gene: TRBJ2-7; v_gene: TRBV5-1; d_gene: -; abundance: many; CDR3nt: TGCGCCAGCACCACAGACTCCTCCCACGAGCAGTACTTC; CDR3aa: CASTTDSSHEQYF
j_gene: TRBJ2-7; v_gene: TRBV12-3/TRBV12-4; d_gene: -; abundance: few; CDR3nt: TGTGCCAGCAGTCTGGGGCAGGGAAGAGACTACGAGCAGTACTTC; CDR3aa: CASSLGQGRDYEQYF
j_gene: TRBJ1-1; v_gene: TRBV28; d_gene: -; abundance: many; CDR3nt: TGTGCCAGCAGTAACAACCAGGGGTGGACTGAAGCTTTCTTT; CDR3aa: CASSNNQGWTEAFF
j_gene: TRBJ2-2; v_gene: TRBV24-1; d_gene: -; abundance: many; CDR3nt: TGTGCCACCAGTGATCGGGGGGCGTCGAACACCGGGGAGCTGTTTTTT; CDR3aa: CATSDRGASNTGELFF
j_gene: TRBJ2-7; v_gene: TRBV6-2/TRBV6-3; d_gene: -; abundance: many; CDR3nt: TGTGCCAGCAGTCAAGGGGGAGGGCAGTACTTC; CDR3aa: CASSQGGGQYF
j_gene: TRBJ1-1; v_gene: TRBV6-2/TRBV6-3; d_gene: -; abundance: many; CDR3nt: TGTGCCAGCACCCGTGTGGGACTGGGGCTAAACACTGAAGCTTTCTTT; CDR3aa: CASTRVGLGLNTEAFF
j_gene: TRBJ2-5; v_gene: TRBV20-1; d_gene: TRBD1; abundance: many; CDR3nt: TGCAGTGCTAGAGGACAGGGTCAACAAGAGACCCAGTACTTC; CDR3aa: CSARGQGQQETQYF
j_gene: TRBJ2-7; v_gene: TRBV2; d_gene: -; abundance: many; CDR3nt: TGTGCCAGCAGGGCAGGGGTAGACGAGCAGTACTTC; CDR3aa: CASRAGVDEQYF
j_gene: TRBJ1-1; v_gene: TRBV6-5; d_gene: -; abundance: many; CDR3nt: TGTGCCAGCAGTTACGGCAGCGTCACTGAAGCTTTCTTT; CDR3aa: CASSYGSVTEAFF
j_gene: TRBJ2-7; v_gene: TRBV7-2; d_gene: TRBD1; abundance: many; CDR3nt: TGTGCCAGCAGCCGGGACAGGGCCCGTCCTAGTGAGCAGTACTTC; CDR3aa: CASSRDRARPSEQYF
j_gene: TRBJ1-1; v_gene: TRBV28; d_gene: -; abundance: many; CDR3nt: TGTGCCAGCAGTTCCGACCGACCAGGAAAAAACACTGAAGCTTTCTTT; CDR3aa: CASSSDRPGKNTEAFF
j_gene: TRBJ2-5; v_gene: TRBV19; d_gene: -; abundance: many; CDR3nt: TGTGCCAGTAGTATGTCGGCACGTCAAGAGACCCAGTACTTC; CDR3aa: CASSMSARQETQYF
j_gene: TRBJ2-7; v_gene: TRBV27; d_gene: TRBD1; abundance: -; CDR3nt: TGTGCCAGCAGTACTTGGACAGGAACCTACGAGCAGTACTTC; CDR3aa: CASSTWTGTYEQYF
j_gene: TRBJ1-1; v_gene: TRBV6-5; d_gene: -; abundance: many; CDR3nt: TGTGCCAGCAGTTCGACAAGCACTGAAGCTTTCTTT; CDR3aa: CASSSTSTEAFF
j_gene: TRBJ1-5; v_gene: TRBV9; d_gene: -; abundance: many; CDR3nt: TGTGCCAGCAGCGTAGAAGGTAACAACAATCAGCCCCAGCATTTT; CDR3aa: CASSVEGNNNQPQHF
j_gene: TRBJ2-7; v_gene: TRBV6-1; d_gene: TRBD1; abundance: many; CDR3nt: TGTGCCAGCAGTGCTACCGGGACAGGTTCCTACGAGCAGTACTTC; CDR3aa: CASSATGTGSYEQYF
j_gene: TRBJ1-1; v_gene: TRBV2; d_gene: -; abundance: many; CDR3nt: TGTGCCAGTCCCAGGGGGAACACTGAAGCTTTCTTT; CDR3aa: CASPRGNTEAFF
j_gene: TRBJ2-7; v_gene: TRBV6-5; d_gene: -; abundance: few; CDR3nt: TGTGCCAGCAGTTACGTAAGGGGGAACTCGGGCGAGCAGTACTTC; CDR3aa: CASSYVRGNSGEQYF
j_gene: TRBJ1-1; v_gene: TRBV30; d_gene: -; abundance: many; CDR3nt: TGTGCCTGGAGTGTACGGGTAGGGGACACTGAAGCTTTCTTT; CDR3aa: CAWSVRVGDTEAFF
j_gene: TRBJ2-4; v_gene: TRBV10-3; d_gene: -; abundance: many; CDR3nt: TGTGCCATCAGTGATAGGGGGAACATTCAGTACTTC; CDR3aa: CAISDRGNIQYF
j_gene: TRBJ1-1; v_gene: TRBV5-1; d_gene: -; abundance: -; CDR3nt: TGCGCCAGCAGCGACGCACTCCCGAACACTGAAGCTTTCTTT; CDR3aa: CASSDALPNTEAFF
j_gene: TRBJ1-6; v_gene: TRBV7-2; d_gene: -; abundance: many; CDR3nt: TGTGCCAGCAGCCCTCGGGGGAAATCACCCCTCCACTTT; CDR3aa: CASSPRGKSPLHF
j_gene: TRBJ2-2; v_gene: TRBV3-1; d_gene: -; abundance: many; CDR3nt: TGTGCCAGCAGCCAGCTCGCCTCGTTGAACACCGGGGAGCTGTTTTTT; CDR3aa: CASSQLASLNTGELFF
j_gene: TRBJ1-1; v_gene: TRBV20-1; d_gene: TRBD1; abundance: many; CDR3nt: TGCAGTGCTTTAGGACAGGGGGCCAGAGAAGCTTTCTTT; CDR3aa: CSALGQGAREAFF
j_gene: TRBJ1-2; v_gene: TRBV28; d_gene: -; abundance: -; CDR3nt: TGTGCCAGCAGTTTAAGGGGGATCAATGGCTACACCTTC; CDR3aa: CASSLRGINGYTF
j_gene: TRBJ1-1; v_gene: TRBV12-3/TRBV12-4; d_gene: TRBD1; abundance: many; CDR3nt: TGTGCCAGCAGTCGGACAGGATTGAACACTGAAGCTTTCTTT; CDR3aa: CASSRTGLNTEAFF
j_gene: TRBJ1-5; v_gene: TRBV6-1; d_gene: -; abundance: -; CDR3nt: TGTGCCAGCAGGGACTGGGGCAGTCAGCCCCAGCATTTT; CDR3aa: CASRDWGSQPQHF
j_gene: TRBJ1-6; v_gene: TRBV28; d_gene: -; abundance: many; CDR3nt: TGTGCCAGCAGTTTATCAGGGTATGGTTCACCCCTCCACTTT; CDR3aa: CASSLSGYGSPLHF
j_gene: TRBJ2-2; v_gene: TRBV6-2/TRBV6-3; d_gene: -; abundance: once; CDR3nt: TGTGCCAGCAGTTTCTCAAGGGGGGGCGCGGAGCTGTTTTTT; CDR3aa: CASSFSRGGAELFF
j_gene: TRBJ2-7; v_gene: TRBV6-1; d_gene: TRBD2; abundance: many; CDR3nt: TGTGCCAGCAGCGTGGGGGGGATCGGCTACGAGCAGTACTTC; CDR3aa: CASSVGGIGYEQYF
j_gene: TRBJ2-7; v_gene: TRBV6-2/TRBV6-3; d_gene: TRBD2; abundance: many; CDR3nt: TGTGCCAGCAGTTACTGGCCTAGCGGCTACGAGCAGTACTTC; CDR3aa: CASSYWPSGYEQYF
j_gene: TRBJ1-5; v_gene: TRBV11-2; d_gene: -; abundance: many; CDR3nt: TGTGCCAGCAGCAAGGAGGGGGGCGCGATCTATAGCAATCAGCCCCAGCATTTT; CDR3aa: CASSKEGGAIYSNQPQHF
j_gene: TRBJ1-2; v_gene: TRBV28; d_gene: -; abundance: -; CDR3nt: TGTGCCAGCAGTTTTGGAACGGGGGGCCGTGGCTACACCTTC; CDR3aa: CASSFGTGGRGYTF
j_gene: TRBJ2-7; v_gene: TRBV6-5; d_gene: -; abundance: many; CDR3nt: TGTGCCAGCAGTTACGGGAGAGTGGGGTATGACGAGCAGTACTTC; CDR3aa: CASSYGRVGYDEQYF
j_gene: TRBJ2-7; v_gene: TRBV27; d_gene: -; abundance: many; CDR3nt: TGTGCCAGCAGTTTATCAGTAACAGGCTACGAGCAGTACTTC; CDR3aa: CASSLSVTGYEQYF
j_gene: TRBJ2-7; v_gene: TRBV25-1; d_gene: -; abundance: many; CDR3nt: TGTGCCAGCAGTGATTTCCTGGGAAGCTCCTACGAGCAGTACTTC; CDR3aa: CASSDFLGSSYEQYF
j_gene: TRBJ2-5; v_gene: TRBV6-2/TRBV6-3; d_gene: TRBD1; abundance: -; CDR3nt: TGTGCCAGCAACACAATCGGACAGGGCGGGAAAGAGACCCAGTACTTC; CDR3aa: CASNTIGQGGKETQYF
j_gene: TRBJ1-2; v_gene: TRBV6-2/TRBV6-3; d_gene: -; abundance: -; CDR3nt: TGTGCCAGCAGCAAGCTCAGGGGAGATAACTATGGCTACACCTTC; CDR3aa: CASSKLRGDNYGYTF
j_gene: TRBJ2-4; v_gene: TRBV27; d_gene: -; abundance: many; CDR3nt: TGTGCCAGCGAGTCCAGAAACATTCAGTACTTC; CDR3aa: CASESRNIQYF
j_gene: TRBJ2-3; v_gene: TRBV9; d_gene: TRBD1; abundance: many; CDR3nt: TGTGCCAGCAGCGTTAGTTCAGGACAGGGGGCGTCGGCCAACACAGATACGCAGTATTTT; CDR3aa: CASSVSSGQGASANTDTQYF
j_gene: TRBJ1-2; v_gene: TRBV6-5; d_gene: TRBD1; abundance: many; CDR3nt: TGTGCCAGCAGTCCCATTTTGGCAGGGGGCAACTATGGCTACACCTTC; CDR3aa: CASSPILAGGNYGYTF
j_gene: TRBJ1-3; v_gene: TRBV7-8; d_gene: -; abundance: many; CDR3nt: TGTGCCAGCAGCCACTACCGGGACACAAAAAACACCATATATTTT; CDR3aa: CASSHYRDTKNTIYF
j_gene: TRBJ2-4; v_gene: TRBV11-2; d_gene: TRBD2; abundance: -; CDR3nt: TGTGCCAGCAGCTTAGATAGTACCGGCGGGAGAATTCAGTACTTC; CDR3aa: CASSLDSTGGRIQYF
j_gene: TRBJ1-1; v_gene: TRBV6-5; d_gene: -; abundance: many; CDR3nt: TGTGCCAGCAGTCCAGGTTGGTGGGCTTTCTTT; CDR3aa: CASSPGWWAFF
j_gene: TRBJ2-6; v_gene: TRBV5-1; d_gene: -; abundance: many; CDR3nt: TGCGCCAGCGGGCGGCGATCTGGGGCCAACGTCCTGACTTTC; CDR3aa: CASGRRSGANVLTF
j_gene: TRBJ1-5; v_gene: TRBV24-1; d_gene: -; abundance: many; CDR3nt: TGTGCCACCAGTGATGGGGGGCAGCAGCCCCAGCATTTT; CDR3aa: CATSDGGQQPQHF
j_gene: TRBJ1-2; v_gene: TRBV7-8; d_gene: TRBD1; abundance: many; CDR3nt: TGTGCCAGCAGCTTACGGACAGGTTATGGCTACACCTTC; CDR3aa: CASSLRTGYGYTF
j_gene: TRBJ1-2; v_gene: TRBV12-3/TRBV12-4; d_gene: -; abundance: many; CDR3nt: TGTGCCAGCAGTTTGTTGAGGACTGGTGCCTATGGCTACACCTTC; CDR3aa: CASSLLRTGAYGYTF